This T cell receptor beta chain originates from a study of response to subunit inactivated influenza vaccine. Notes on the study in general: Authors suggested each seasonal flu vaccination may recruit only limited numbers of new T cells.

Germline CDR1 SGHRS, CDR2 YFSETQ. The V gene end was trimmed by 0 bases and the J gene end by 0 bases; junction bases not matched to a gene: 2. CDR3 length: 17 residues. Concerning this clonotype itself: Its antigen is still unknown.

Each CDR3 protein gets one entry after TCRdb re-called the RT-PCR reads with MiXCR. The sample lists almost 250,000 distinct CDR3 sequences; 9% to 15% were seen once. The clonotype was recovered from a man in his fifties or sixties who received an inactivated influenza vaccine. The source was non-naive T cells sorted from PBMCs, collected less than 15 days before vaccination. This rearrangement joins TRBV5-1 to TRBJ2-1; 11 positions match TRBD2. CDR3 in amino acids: CASSLVGLAVSYNEQFF. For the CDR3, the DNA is TGCGCCAGCAGCTTGGTGGGACTAGCGGTCTCCTACAATGAGCAGTTCTTC.